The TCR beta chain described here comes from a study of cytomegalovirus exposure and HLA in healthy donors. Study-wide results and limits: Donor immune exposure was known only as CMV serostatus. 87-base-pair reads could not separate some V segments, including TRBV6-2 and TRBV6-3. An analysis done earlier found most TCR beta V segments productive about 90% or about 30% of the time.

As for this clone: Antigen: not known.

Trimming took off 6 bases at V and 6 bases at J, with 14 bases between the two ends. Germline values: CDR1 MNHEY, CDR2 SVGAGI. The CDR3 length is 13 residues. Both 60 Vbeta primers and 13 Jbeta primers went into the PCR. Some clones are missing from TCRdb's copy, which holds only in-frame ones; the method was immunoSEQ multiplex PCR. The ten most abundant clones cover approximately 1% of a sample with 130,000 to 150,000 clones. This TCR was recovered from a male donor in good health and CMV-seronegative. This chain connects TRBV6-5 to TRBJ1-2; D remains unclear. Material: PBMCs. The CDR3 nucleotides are TGTGCCAGCAGAACCCGGGGTTTAGATGGCTACACCTTC. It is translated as CASRTRGLDGYTF.